These T cell receptor beta chains were read from a single sample in a study of long-term antiretroviral therapy in people with HIV. Profiling relied on immunoSEQ multiplex PCR, and the TCRdb table lists in-frame clones only, not all of them. The data show tens of thousands of clones, approximately 95% seen once. The specimen was unsorted PBMCs, collected 7.6 years after starting antiretroviral therapy. The receptors were gathered from a woman aged 40 to 55 with HIV. The CDR3 runs from the conserved cysteine through the conserved F or W. The order of the fields is V gene, CDR3 protein.

>TRBV6-5
CASTRTGTGVEAFF
>TRBV27
CASSSRAGNTIYF
>TRBV5-6
CASSLGLNTEAFF
>TRBV27
CASSLKGANTGELFF
>TRBV4-2
CASSQDLPETQYF
>TRBV6-6
CASSYSSRGDGYTF
>TRBV7-9
CASEKTGDGYTF
>TRBV4-1
CASSFHSRGGYGYTF
>TRBV4-1
CASTESPGATNEKLFF
>TRBV2
CATEQGSGTEAFF
>TRBV19
CASRTRTGSWNSPLHF
>TRBV15
CATSSGRGINEKLFF
>TRBV6-1
CASSEIGDSKSSYEQYF
>TRBV30
CAWARMKGGVGSTEAFF
>TRBV6-6
CASSYGQVNTEAFF
>TRBV7-2
CAVLLDDRAPVGEQYF
>TRBV5-6
CASSSLRLAVGQETQYF
>TRBV6-5
CASSLQGAIPDTQYF
>TRBV15
CATSRVGQGPNQPQHF
>TRBV7-6
CASSLGQVSGLSGANVLTF
>TRBV6-6
CASRLPGQGQTQYF
>TRBV9
CASSVDGGNTIYF
>TRBV27
CASSLGGSDMTLYEQYF
>TRBV5-4
CASSLDFGGQETQYF
>TRBV7-2
CASSLAWDSYGYTF
>TRBV11-2
CASSLAPAGGQDTQYF
>TRBV19
CASSHSTGTDSNQPQHF
>TRBV6-4
CASSVAPKEEQFF
>TRBV19
CASSLPRQGNTEAFF
>TRBV7-8
CASSLQGNQPQHF
>TRBV7-8
CASSTRGGRAADTQYF
>TRBV19
CASSIGVYSSTVQETQYF
>TRBV30
CAWSLVFGDTQYF
>TRBV30
CAWSADRENSPLHF
>TRBV6-5
CASNTYRGSNTEAFF
>TRBV7-2
CASSLLGLGQNEAFF
>TRBV29-1
CSVFWAGGPLSKNIQYF
>TRBV19
CASSMVGNYGYTF
>TRBV4-3
CASSQDKRSTDTQYF
>TRBV30
CAWSTGGSYNSPLHF
>TRBV30
CAWSEEGLANYGYTF
>TRBV11-2
CASSLSGPYNEQFF
>TRBV6-6
CASSPQPIEAFF
>TRBV19
CASREGTDTQYF
>TRBV27
CASSRQWQMNTEAFF
>TRBV30
CARTGTGLGSNTEAFF
>TRBV30
CAWSGWRAHEQYF
>TRBV5-1
CASSGTGTGATSYNSPLHF
>TRBV7-8
CASSLNQDSHSPLHF
>TRBV6-1
CASSRGTLYNEQFF
>TRBV18
CASSPLAGETQYF
>TRBV7-9
CASSPNTAGALGYTF
>TRBV4-3
CASSPQIQGEGGYTF
>TRBV18
CASSPTGEMRGYTF